This T cell receptor (beta chain) was observed in a study of T cells in Graves' hyperthyroidism and ophthalmopathy. TCR beta CDR3 region amplification was performed from RNA transcripts. HTBI primers drove first-round RT-PCR of the TCR CDR3. TCRdb passed the multiplex PCR reads through MiXCR, listing each CDR3 protein once. The table lists about 600,000 distinct CDR3 sequences, 16% of them singletons. This clonotype was recorded a few times. V was clipped by 4 bases and J by 3 bases; unmatched bases: 5. Germline values: CDR1 SGHRS, CDR2 YFSETQ. The CDR3 runs to 15 residues. This chain uses TRBV5-1 with TRBJ1-5; 9 bases map to TRBD1. Sequencing was done on a sample of blood. The TCR originated in a woman aged 40-49 years with Graves' ophthalmopathy. CDR3 DNA: TGCGCCAGCAGCCCGGACAGGGGAGACAATCAGCCCCAGCATTTT. Translated: CASSPDRGDNQPQHF.